This TCR beta chain stems from a study of blood T cell repertoires in COVID-19. V dropped 5 bases and J dropped 0 bases, with 23 bases sitting between them. This CDR3 has 20 amino acids. Germline V gene sequence: CDR1 MDHEN, CDR2 SYDVKM. In the original analysis: Estimated nucleated cell counts came from reference gene primer amplification. Some clones are missing from TCRdb's copy, which holds only in-frame ones; the method was immunoSEQ multiplex PCR. D and trimming were read from the DNA, whereas the V and J calls and clone size are those reported in that table. In the table there are roughly 230,000 clones, about 83% of which are singletons.

The sequence came from a human donor in a cohort sampled during active COVID-19. The material sequenced was peripheral blood. The chain couples TRBV28 to TRBJ2-6; the D gene is possibly TRBD1 (6 bases). CDR3 coding DNA: TGTGCCAGCAGTCCCACTTATGGGCCGGGACATACCTCTGGGGCCAACGTCCTGACTTTC. It specifies CASSPTYGPGHTSGANVLTF. The full variable domain, with the rest looked up from reference TRBV28 and TRBJ2-6, is DVKVTQSSRYLVKRTGEKVFLECVQDMDHENMFWYRQDPGLGLRLIYFSYDVKMKEKGDIPEGYSVSREKKERFSLILESASTNQTSMYLCASSPTYGPGHTSGANVLTFGAGSRLTVL.